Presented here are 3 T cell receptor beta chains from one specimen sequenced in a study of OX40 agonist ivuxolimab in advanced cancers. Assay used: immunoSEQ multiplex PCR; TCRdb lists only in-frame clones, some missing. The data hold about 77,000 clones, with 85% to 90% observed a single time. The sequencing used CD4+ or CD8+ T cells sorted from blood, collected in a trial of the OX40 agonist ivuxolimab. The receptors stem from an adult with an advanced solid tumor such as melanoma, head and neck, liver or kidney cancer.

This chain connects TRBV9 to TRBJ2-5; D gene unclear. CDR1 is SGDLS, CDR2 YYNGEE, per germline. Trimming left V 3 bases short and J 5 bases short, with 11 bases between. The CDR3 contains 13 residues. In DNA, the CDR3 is TGTGCCAGCAGCGACGAACGGGCGGAGACCCAGTACTTC. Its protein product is CASSDERAETQYF.

CDR3 protein: CASSPPTGASYNEQFF. CDR3 coding DNA: TGCGCCAGCAGCCCTCCGACAGGGGCCAGCTACAATGAGCAGTTCTTC. This chain links TRBV4-1 with TRBJ2-1; 8 nucleotides align to TRBD1. The germline gives CDR1 MGHRA, CDR2 YSYEKL. The V segment lost 4 bases and the J segment 3 bases; nucleotides outside the gene matches: 8. This CDR3 comprises 16 residues.

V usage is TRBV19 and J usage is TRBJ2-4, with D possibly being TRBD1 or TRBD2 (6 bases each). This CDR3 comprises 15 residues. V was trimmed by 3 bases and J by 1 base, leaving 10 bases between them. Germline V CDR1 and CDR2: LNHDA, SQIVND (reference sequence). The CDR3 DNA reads TGTGCCAGTAGTATTGGGGGGCCGGCCAAAAACATTCAGTACTTC. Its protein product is CASSIGGPAKNIQYF.